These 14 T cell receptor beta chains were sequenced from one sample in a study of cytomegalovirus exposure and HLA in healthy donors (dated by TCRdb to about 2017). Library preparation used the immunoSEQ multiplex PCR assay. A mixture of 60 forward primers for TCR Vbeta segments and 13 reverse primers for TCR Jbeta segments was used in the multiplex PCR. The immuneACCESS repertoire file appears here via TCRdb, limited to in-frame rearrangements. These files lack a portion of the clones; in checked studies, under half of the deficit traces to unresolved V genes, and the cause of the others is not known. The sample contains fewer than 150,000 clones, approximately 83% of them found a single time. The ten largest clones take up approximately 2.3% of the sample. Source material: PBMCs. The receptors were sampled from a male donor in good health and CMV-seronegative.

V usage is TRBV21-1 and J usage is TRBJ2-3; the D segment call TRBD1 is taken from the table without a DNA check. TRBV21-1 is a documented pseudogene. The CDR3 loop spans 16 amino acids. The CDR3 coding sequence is TGTGCCAGCAGCAAAGGGACAGCAAAAAACACAGATACGCAGTATTTT. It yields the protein CASSKGTAKNTDTQYF.

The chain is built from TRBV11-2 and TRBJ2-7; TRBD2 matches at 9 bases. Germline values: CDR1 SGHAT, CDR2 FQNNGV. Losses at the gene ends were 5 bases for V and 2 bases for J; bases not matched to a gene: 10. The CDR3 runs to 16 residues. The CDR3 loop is CASSLEAGGGAYEQYF. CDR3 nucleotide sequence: TGTGCCAGCAGCCTTGAAGCGGGAGGTGGAGCCTACGAGCAGTACTTC. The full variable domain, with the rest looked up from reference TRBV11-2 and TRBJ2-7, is EAGVAQSPRYKIIEKRQSVAFWCNPISGHATLYWYQQILGQGPKLLIQFQNNGVVDDSQLPKDRFSAERLKGVDSTLKIQPAKLEDSAVYLCASSLEAGGGAYEQYFGPGTRLTVT.

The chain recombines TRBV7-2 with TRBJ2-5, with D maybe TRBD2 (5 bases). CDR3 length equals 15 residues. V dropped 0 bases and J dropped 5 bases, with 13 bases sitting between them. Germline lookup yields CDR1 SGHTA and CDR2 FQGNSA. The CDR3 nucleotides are TGTGCCAGCAGCTTAGCTGTCGGGATGATGGAGACCCAGTACTTC. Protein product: CASSLAVGMMETQYF.

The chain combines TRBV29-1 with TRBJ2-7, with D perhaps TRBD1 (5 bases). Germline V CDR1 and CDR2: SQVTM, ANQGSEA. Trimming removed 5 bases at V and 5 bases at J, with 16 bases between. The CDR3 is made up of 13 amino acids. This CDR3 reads CSVSISAGNEQYF. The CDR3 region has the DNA TGCAGCGTTTCTATTTCGGCAGGGAACGAGCAGTACTTC.

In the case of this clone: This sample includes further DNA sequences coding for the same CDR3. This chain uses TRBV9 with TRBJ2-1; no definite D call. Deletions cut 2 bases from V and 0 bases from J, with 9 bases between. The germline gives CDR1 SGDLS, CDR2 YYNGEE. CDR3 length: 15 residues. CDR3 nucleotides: TGTGCCAGCAGCGTGGGCCCCAGCTCCTACAATGAGCAGTTCTTC. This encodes CASSVGPSSYNEQFF.

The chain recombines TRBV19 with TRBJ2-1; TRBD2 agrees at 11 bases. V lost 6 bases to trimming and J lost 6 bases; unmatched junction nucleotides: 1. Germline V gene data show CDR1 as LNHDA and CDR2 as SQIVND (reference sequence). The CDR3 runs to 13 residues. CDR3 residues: CASRTSGSNEQFF. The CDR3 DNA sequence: TGTGCCAGTAGAACTAGCGGGAGCAATGAGCAGTTCTTC.

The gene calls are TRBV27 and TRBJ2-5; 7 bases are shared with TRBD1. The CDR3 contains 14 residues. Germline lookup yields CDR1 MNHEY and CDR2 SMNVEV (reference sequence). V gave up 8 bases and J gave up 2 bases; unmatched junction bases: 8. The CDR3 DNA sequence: TGTGCCAGCGGGGGACAGACTACACAAGAGACCCAGTACTTC. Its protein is CASGGQTTQETQYF.

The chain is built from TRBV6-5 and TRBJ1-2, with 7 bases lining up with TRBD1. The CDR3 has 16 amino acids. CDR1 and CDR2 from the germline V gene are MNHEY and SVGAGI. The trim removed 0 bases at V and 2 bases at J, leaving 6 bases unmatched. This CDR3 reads CASSYSSQGGNYGYTF. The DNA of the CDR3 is TGTGCCAGCAGTTACTCTTCCCAGGGGGGAAACTATGGCTACACCTTC.

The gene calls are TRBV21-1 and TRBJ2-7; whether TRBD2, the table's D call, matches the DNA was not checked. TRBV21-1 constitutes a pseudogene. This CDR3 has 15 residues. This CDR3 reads CASGGGGKANYEQYF. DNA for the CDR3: TGTGCCAGCGGGGGAGGCGGTAAGGCCAACTACGAGCAGTACTTC.

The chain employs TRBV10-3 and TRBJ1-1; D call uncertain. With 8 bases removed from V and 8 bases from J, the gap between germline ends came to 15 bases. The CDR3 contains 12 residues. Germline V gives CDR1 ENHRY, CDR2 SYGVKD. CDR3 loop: CAIVNPGREAFF. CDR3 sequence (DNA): TGTGCCATCGTCAACCCAGGTAGAGAAGCTTTCTTT.

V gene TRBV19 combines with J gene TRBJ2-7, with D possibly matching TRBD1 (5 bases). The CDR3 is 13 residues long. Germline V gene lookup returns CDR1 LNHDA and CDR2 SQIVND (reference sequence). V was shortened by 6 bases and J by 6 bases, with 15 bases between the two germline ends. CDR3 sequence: CASSTSLRGEQYF. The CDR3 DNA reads TGTGCCAGTAGCACGAGTCTAAGGGGCGAGCAGTACTTC.

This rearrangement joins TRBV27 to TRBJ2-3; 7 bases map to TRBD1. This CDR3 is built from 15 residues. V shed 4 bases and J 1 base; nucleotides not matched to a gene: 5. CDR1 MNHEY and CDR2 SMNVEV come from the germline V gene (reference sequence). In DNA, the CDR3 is TGTGCCAGCAGTTCAGGACAGGTCGGCACAGATACGCAGTATTTT. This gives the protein CASSSGQVGTDTQYF.

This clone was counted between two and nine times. The CDR3 DNA reads as TGTGCCAGCAGCTTGGAGGCGGGGAGCTACAATCAGCCCCAGCATTTT. Translated: CASSLEAGSYNQPQHF. The genes are TRBV5-5 and TRBJ1-5; D unresolved. Between the trimmed V and J ends, which lost 0 bases and 3 bases, there was a span of 13 bases. Looked up from germline, CDR1 is SGHKS and CDR2 is YYEKEE (reference sequence). The CDR3 is 16 residues long.

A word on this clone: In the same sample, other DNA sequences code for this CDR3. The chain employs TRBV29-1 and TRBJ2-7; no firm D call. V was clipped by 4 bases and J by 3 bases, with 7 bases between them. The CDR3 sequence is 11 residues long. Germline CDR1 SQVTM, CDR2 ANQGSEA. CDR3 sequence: CSVVLNYEQYF. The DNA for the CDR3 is TGCAGCGTTGTACTGAACTACGAGCAGTACTTC.